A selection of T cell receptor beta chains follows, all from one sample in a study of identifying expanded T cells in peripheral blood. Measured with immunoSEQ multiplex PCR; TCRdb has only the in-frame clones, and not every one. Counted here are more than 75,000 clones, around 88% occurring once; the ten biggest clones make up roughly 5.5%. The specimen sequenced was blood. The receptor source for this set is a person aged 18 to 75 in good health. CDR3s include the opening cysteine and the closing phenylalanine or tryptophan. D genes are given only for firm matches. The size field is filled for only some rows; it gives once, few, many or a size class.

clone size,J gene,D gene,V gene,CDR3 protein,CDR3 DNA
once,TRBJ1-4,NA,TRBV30,CAWSVSGTTNEKLFF,TGTGCCTGGAGTGTATCCGGGACAACTAATGAAAAACTGTTTTTT
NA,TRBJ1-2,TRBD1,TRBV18,CASSPRRGQGLDGYTF,TGTGCCAGCTCACCGAGAAGGGGACAGGGCCTTGATGGCTACACCTTC
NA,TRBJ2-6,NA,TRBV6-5,CASRPGYSGANVLTF,TGTGCCAGCAGACCTGGTTACTCTGGGGCCAACGTCCTGACTTTC
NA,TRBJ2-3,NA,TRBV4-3,CASSQDFVGTDTQYF,TGCGCCAGCAGCCAAGATTTTGTGGGCACAGATACGCAGTATTTT
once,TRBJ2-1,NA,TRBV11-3,CASSLGVLGNEQFF,TGTGCCAGCAGCTTGGGGGTTTTAGGCAATGAGCAGTTCTTC
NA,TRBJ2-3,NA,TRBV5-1,CASSLGRQGSADTQYF,TGCGCCAGCAGCTTAGGGCGGCAGGGGAGCGCAGATACGCAGTATTTT
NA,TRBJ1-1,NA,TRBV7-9,CASSTHRGASIDTYEAFF,TGTGCCAGCAGCACACACCGGGGAGCTTCAATCGATACCTATGAAGCTTTCTTT
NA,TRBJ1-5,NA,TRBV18,CASSPNQNGGQPQHF,TGTGCCAGCTCACCAAACCAAAATGGGGGTCAGCCCCAGCATTTT
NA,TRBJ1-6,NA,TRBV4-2,CASSQDRGAGSYNSPLHF,TGTGCCAGCAGCCAAGATCGAGGTGCGGGATCCTATAATTCACCCCTCCACTTT
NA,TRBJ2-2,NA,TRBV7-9,CASSLSPVSGELFF,TGTGCCAGCAGCTTATCCCCCGTGAGCGGGGAGCTGTTTTTT
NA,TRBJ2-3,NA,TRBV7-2,CASSWRVPTDTQYF,TGTGCCAGCAGCTGGAGGGTGCCCACAGATACGCAGTATTTT
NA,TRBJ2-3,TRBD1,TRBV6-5,CASSRTGGSTDTQYF,TGTGCCAGCAGCCGGACAGGGGGAAGCACAGATACGCAGTATTTT
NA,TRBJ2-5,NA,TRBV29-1,CSGERQETQYF,TGCAGCGGGGAGAGGCAAGAGACCCAGTACTTC
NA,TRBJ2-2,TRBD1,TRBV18,CASSPPRRVTGGDTGELFF,TGTGCCAGCTCACCACCGAGACGCGTAACAGGGGGCGACACCGGGGAGCTGTTTTTT
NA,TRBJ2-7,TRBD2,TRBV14,CASSPLGGGDYEQYF,TGTGCCAGCAGCCCCCTCGGGGGGGGAGACTACGAGCAGTACTTC
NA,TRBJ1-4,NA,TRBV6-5,CASSPGAGGVEKLFF,TGTGCCAGCAGTCCCGGTGCCGGGGGGGTGGAAAAACTGTTTTTT